This is a list of T cell receptor beta chains from one sample in a study of T-cell reconstitution after alpha-beta-depleted transplantation in children. TCRdb re-called the PCR reads with MiXCR, one entry per CDR3 protein. This table holds about 460,000 distinct CDR3 sequences, approximately 10% found once. The sequencing here drew on PBMCs, mostly from graft donor cells, taken 180 days after TCRalphabeta/CD19-depleted stem cell transplant. The source of these receptors is a female patient between 2 and 15 years old who had a stem cell transplant for aplastic anemia, so the T cells may come from the graft donor. The CDR3 runs from the conserved cysteine through the conserved F or W. D genes are given only for firm matches. Only part of the rows carry a size: once, few, many, or a class if the clone is expanded.

TRBV5-1	.	TRBJ2-4	many	CASSLEGHRAKNIQYF	TGCGCCAGCAGCCTTGAGGGACACCGAGCCAAAAACATTCAGTACTTC
TRBV6-1	.	TRBJ1-5	many	CASSAHYSNQPQHF	TGTGCCAGCAGTGCCCATTATAGCAATCAGCCCCAGCATTTT
TRBV12-3/TRBV12-4	.	TRBJ1-4	few	CASSFPRTANEKLFF	TGTGCCAGCAGTTTCCCCCGGACAGCAAATGAAAAACTGTTTTTT
TRBV6-1	.	TRBJ2-2	.	CASSEEGRRTGELFF	TGTGCCAGCAGTGAAGAGGGGCGGCGCACCGGGGAGCTGTTTTTT
TRBV7-8	TRBD2	TRBJ2-3	few	CASSVVRLAGADTQYF	TGTGCCAGCAGCGTTGTTCGACTAGCGGGAGCAGATACGCAGTATTTT
TRBV6-2/TRBV6-3	TRBD1	TRBJ1-5	few	CASSDNRDSFSNQPQHF	TGTGCCAGCAGTGACAATCGGGACAGCTTTAGCAATCAGCCCCAGCATTTT
TRBV20-1	.	TRBJ2-2	few	CSARRAGADTGELFF	TGCAGTGCCCGACGGGCAGGGGCGGACACCGGGGAGCTGTTTTTT
TRBV20-1	.	TRBJ2-2	many	CSARGPLNTGELFF	TGCAGTGCTAGAGGACCCCTGAACACCGGGGAGCTGTTTTTT
TRBV7-2	.	TRBJ2-5	.	CASSLTYVEETQYF	TGTGCCAGCAGCTTAACGTATGTGGAAGAGACCCAGTACTTC
TRBV28	.	TRBJ2-7	few	CASSFYSNSYEQYF	TGTGCCAGCAGTTTCTACAGCAACTCCTACGAGCAGTACTTC
TRBV2	TRBD2	TRBJ2-2	.	CASSLSGRASGELFF	TGTGCCAGCAGTCTCAGCGGGAGGGCCTCCGGGGAGCTGTTTTTT
TRBV4-2	.	TRBJ1-2	.	CASSRGVENYRYTF	TGTGCCAGCAGCCGAGGAGTGGAAAACTATCGCTACACCTTC
TRBV5-1	.	TRBJ2-2	few	CASSLARGVAGELFF	TGCGCCAGCAGCTTGGCTCGTGGGGTCGCCGGGGAGCTGTTTTTT
TRBV5-1	.	TRBJ2-2	many	CASNTPRQESDTGELFF	TGCGCCAGCAACACGCCTCGACAGGAGTCGGACACCGGGGAGCTGTTTTTT
TRBV6-2/TRBV6-3	TRBD2	TRBJ2-1	few	CASSRGPGASGRDYNEQFF	TGTGCCAGCAGTAGGGGCCCCGGGGCTAGCGGGAGGGACTACAATGAGCAGTTCTTC
TRBV5-1	TRBD2	TRBJ2-7	many	CASSIAGVVQYF	TGCGCCAGCAGCATAGCGGGAGTAGTGCAGTACTTC